These T cell receptor beta chains were read from a single sample in a study of blood T cell repertoires in COVID-19. The protocol was immunoSEQ multiplex PCR, while the TCRdb copy is restricted to in-frame clones and leaves out a portion. The sample has around 400,000 clones; roughly 90% are singletons. The specimen was PBMCs or T cells enriched from blood (not recorded which). These receptor sequences come from a woman in her thirties or forties who had been exposed to COVID-19. CDR3s leave out the opening cysteine and the closing phenylalanine or tryptophan. Expanded clones get a size class; other rows say once, few or many, or leave the size out.

v_gene: TRBV30; j_gene: TRBJ1-1; abundance: NA; CDR3aa: AWSPRRLNTEAF
v_gene: TRBV5-1; j_gene: TRBJ2-7; abundance: NA; CDR3aa: ASSPTGVVTYEQY
v_gene: TRBV9; j_gene: TRBJ2-7; abundance: once; CDR3aa: ASSAAAGQGYEQY
v_gene: TRBV5-1; j_gene: TRBJ2-2; abundance: NA; CDR3aa: ASSLKRTGELF
v_gene: TRBV7-3; j_gene: TRBJ2-3; abundance: NA; CDR3aa: ASSLGTRADTQY
v_gene: TRBV5-8; j_gene: TRBJ1-2; abundance: once; CDR3aa: ASSLGVNYGYT
v_gene: TRBV5-1; j_gene: TRBJ1-5; abundance: NA; CDR3aa: ASSLETGSDQPQH
v_gene: TRBV10-3; j_gene: TRBJ1-2; abundance: NA; CDR3aa: AISEVSHKGYT
v_gene: TRBV9; j_gene: TRBJ1-4; abundance: NA; CDR3aa: ASSVATGPRDEKLF
v_gene: TRBV19; j_gene: TRBJ2-6; abundance: NA; CDR3aa: ASKWAADSGANVLT
v_gene: TRBV11-1; j_gene: TRBJ2-1; abundance: NA; CDR3aa: ASSPGTGNNEQF
v_gene: TRBV6-1; j_gene: TRBJ2-7; abundance: few; CDR3aa: ASSGGGQGNSYEQY
v_gene: TRBV2; j_gene: TRBJ2-7; abundance: once; CDR3aa: ASISRTSASEQY
v_gene: TRBV18; j_gene: TRBJ1-2; abundance: NA; CDR3aa: ASSPPGGGSNYGYT
v_gene: TRBV6-1; j_gene: TRBJ2-1; abundance: once; CDR3aa: ASSEAVTSVENNEQF
v_gene: TRBV9; j_gene: TRBJ1-1; abundance: NA; CDR3aa: ASSLGGFKTEAF
v_gene: TRBV4-1; j_gene: TRBJ2-3; abundance: once; CDR3aa: ASSQVGRAVTDTQY
v_gene: TRBV18; j_gene: TRBJ2-2; abundance: NA; CDR3aa: ASSPGQTNTGELF
v_gene: TRBV11-2; j_gene: TRBJ1-1; abundance: once; CDR3aa: ASSPPTQVNTEAF
v_gene: TRBV28; j_gene: TRBJ1-6; abundance: NA; CDR3aa: ASSRDGAGGSPLH
v_gene: TRBV7-3; j_gene: TRBJ2-1; abundance: NA; CDR3aa: ASSLTRSNNEQF
v_gene: TRBV30; j_gene: TRBJ1-2; abundance: NA; CDR3aa: AWNLGTGNGYT
v_gene: TRBV5-6; j_gene: TRBJ1-6; abundance: NA; CDR3aa: ASSLLASSYNSPLH
v_gene: TRBV6-5; j_gene: TRBJ2-7; abundance: NA; CDR3aa: ASKPGESLDEQY
v_gene: TRBV6-5; j_gene: TRBJ2-5; abundance: NA; CDR3aa: ASTMTRERGGTQY
v_gene: TRBV7-8; j_gene: TRBJ2-5; abundance: NA; CDR3aa: ASSYSGRETQY
v_gene: TRBV2; j_gene: TRBJ1-2; abundance: NA; CDR3aa: ASTPSNYGYT
v_gene: TRBV19; j_gene: TRBJ2-1; abundance: NA; CDR3aa: ASSIIGTGRMNEQF
v_gene: TRBV15; j_gene: TRBJ1-4; abundance: NA; CDR3aa: ATSRASTGTVNEKLF
v_gene: TRBV5-1; j_gene: TRBJ2-7; abundance: few; CDR3aa: ASSSRGSYEQY
v_gene: TRBV29-1; j_gene: TRBJ2-7; abundance: NA; CDR3aa: SVRIIAGGLSEQY
v_gene: TRBV9; j_gene: TRBJ1-6; abundance: NA; CDR3aa: ASSVGTDYSPLH
v_gene: TRBV12-5; j_gene: TRBJ2-7; abundance: few; CDR3aa: ASGLVIREGPDEQY
v_gene: TRBV15; j_gene: TRBJ1-2; abundance: NA; CDR3aa: ATSLREYGYT
v_gene: TRBV9; j_gene: TRBJ2-1; abundance: NA; CDR3aa: ASSVTGGRANEQF
v_gene: TRBV18; j_gene: TRBJ1-1; abundance: NA; CDR3aa: ASSPGLSDTEAF
v_gene: TRBV29-1; j_gene: TRBJ2-1; abundance: NA; CDR3aa: SFYQGHYNEQF
v_gene: TRBV5-1; j_gene: TRBJ1-5; abundance: NA; CDR3aa: ASSLGASQPQH
v_gene: TRBV6-5; j_gene: TRBJ1-5; abundance: NA; CDR3aa: ASSYSSVSNQPQH
v_gene: TRBV5-1; j_gene: TRBJ1-5; abundance: NA; CDR3aa: ASSLEPGLNQPQH
v_gene: TRBV19; j_gene: TRBJ1-1; abundance: NA; CDR3aa: ASAPGTNTEAF
v_gene: TRBV5-1; j_gene: TRBJ1-1; abundance: NA; CDR3aa: ASSFGQNTEAF
v_gene: TRBV27; j_gene: TRBJ2-3; abundance: once; CDR3aa: ASRPSGRTDTQY
v_gene: TRBV4-2; j_gene: TRBJ2-7; abundance: once; CDR3aa: ASSQGGTGARSYEQY
v_gene: TRBV24-1; j_gene: TRBJ1-1; abundance: NA; CDR3aa: ATSDGQMRAF
v_gene: TRBV12-3/TRBV12-4; j_gene: TRBJ1-2; abundance: NA; CDR3aa: ASRPTGVYGYT
v_gene: TRBV7-9; j_gene: TRBJ2-1; abundance: NA; CDR3aa: ASSTGLAYYNEQF
v_gene: TRBV5-6; j_gene: TRBJ1-2; abundance: NA; CDR3aa: ASSLATGLGYT
v_gene: TRBV10-3; j_gene: TRBJ2-1; abundance: NA; CDR3aa: AISAGTSGREQF
v_gene: TRBV7-2; j_gene: TRBJ2-5; abundance: NA; CDR3aa: ASSSGGGARETQY
v_gene: TRBV21-1; j_gene: TRBJ2-5; abundance: NA; CDR3aa: ASSKTTSGVRETQY
v_gene: TRBV9; j_gene: TRBJ2-1; abundance: NA; CDR3aa: ASSVDSTSGANEQF